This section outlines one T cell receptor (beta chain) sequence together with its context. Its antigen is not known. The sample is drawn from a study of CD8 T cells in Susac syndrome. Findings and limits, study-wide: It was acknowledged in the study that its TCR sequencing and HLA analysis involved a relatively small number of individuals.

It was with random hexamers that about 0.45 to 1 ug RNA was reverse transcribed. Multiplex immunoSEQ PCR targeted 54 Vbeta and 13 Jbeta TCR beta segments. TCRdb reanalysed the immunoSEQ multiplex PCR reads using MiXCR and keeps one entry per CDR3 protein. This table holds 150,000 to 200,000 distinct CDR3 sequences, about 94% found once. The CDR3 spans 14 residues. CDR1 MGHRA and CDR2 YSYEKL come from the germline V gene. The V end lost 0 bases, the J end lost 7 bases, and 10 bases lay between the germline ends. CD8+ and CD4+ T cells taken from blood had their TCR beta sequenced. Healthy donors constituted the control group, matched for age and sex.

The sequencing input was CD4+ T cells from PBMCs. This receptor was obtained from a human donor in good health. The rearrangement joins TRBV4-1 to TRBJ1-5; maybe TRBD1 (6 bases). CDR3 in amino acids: CASSQEQGRQPQHF. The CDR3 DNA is TGCGCCAGCAGCCAAGAACAGGGCCGGCAGCCCCAGCATTTT.